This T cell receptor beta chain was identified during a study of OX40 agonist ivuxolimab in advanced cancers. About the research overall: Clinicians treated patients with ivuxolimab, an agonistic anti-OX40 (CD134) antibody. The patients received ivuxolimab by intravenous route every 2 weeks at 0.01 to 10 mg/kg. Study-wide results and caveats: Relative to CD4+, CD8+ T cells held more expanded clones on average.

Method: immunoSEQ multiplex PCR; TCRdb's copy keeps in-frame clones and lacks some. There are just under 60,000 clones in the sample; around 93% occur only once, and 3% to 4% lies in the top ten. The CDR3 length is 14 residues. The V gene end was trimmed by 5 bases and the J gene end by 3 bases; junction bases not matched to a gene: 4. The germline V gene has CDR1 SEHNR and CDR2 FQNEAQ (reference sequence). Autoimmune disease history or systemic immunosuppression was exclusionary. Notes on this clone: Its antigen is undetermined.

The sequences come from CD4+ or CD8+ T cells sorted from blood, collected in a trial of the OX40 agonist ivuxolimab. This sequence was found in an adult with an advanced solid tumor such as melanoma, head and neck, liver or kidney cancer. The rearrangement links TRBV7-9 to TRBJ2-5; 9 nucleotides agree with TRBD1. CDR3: CASSHRTGEETQYF. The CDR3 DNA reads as TGTGCCAGCAGCCACAGGACAGGGGAAGAGACCCAGTACTTC.